A single sample is the source of the 24 T cell receptor beta chains below, sequenced in a study of T cells in Graves' hyperthyroidism and ophthalmopathy. Regions amplified from RNA transcripts were the TCR beta CDR3 regions. The HTBI primer set drove a first-round RT-PCR of the TCR CDR3. TCRdb redid the calling of the multiplex PCR reads with MiXCR, one entry per CDR3 protein. The sample holds under 450,000 distinct CDR3 sequences, approximately 15% seen once. The sequenced sample was blood. The receptor set was obtained from a woman in her late teens or twenties with Graves' hyperthyroidism.

The V and J genes are TRBV28 and TRBJ1-5; 9 bases are a match to TRBD1. With V trimmed by 6 bases and J by 14 bases, 5 bases remained unmatched. This CDR3 is built from 11 residues. CDR1 and CDR2 from the germline V gene are MDHEN and SYDVKM. DNA of the CDR3: TGTGCCAGCAGCGGGACAGGGAAGAAGCATTTT. Translation: CASSGTGKKHF. The whole variable domain, remainder taken from reference TRBV28 and TRBJ1-5, is DVKVTQSSRYLVKRTGEKVFLECVQDMDHENMFWYRQDPGLGLRLIYFSYDVKMKEKGDIPEGYSVSREKKERFSLILESASTNQTSMYLCASSGTGKKHFGDGTRLSIL.

J is TRBJ1-2 and V is TRBV6-2 or TRBV6-3, with 11 nucleotides matching TRBD1. This CDR3 contains 14 residues. Germline CDR1 and CDR2: MNHEY and SVGEGT. Trimming took 6 bases from V and 10 from J; bases not matched to a gene: 10. The CDR3 sequence: CASSPDRTGGAYTF. For the CDR3, the DNA is TGTGCCAGCAGCCCGGATCGGACAGGGGGCGCCTACACCTTC.

This clonotype was found many times. This sequence joins TRBV6-1 and TRBJ1-6, with D hard to call. This CDR3 region has 13 residues. Trimming shortened V by 6 bases and J by 3 bases, and 6 bases separated the two germline ends. Germline CDR1 and CDR2: MNHNS and SASEGT. The CDR3 spells CASRRDYNSPLHF. In DNA form, the CDR3 reads TGTGCCAGCAGGAGGGACTATAATTCACCCCTCCACTTT.

This clonotype was recorded at least ten times. The chain uses TRBV6-1 and TRBJ1-5, with a tentative D call TRBD1 (5 bases). The CDR3 runs 15 residues. Per germline, CDR1 MNHNS and CDR2 SASEGT. V lost 5 bases to trimming and J lost 0 bases, with 11 bases between them. The CDR3 DNA reads TGTGCCAGCAGTACCGGGACGCATAGCAATCAGCCCCAGCATTTT. This sequence encodes CASSTGTHSNQPQHF.

This chain uses TRBV24-1 with TRBJ2-3, with D perhaps given as TRBD1 or TRBD2 (5 bases each). This CDR3 has 15 amino acids. V shed 0 bases and J shed 2 bases, with 8 bases lying between them. Per the germline V gene, CDR1 is KGHDR and CDR2 is SFDVKD. The CDR3 sequence is CATSDLQGVTDTQYF. The CDR3 bases are TGTGCCACCAGTGATTTGCAGGGAGTCACAGATACGCAGTATTTT.

V gene TRBV19 combines with J gene TRBJ2-6, with 7 bases matching TRBD1. The CDR3 contains 18 residues. Germline CDR1 reads LNHDA; CDR2 reads SQIVND (reference sequence). The V gene end was trimmed by 4 bases and the J gene end by 0 bases; junction bases not matched to a gene: 9. This CDR3 is CASSTLEGAFSGANVLTF. DNA of the CDR3: TGTGCCAGTAGTACTCTTGAGGGGGCGTTCTCTGGGGCCAACGTCCTGACTTTC.

This clonotype was picked up many times. V is TRBV28 and J is TRBJ2-1; D may be TRBD1 (6 bases). Trimming removed 10 bases at V and 5 bases at J, with 18 bases between. This CDR3 contains 14 residues. Germline values: CDR1 MDHEN, CDR2 SYDVKM. The CDR3 reads CATKITGLDNEQFF. The CDR3 DNA is TGTGCCACCAAAATTACAGGGCTAGACAATGAGCAGTTCTTC.

This clonotype was observed at least ten times. This chain's CDR3 is CASSDRGEEQYF. The DNA of the CDR3 is TGTGCCAGCAGTGACAGGGGTGAGGAGCAGTACTTC. V usage is TRBV6-2 or TRBV6-3 and J usage is TRBJ2-7; 8 nucleotides line up with TRBD1. The CDR3 has 12 amino acids. Germline V CDR1 and CDR2: MNHEY, SVGEGT. V lost 5 bases and J lost 7; bases outside the gene matches: 4.

This clonotype appeared many times. This chain uses TRBV3-1 with TRBJ2-1; D remains unclear. The CDR3 extends over 15 amino acids. V was clipped by 4 bases and J by 8 bases, with 18 bases between them. Germline values: CDR1 LGHDT, CDR2 YNNKEL (reference sequence). The CDR3 DNA sequence: TGTGCCAGCAGCCCCCCCATAGCACCCCATCATGAGCAGTTCTTC. It translates to CASSPPIAPHHEQFF.

This clonotype was picked up many times. J is TRBJ2-5 and V is TRBV11-2; D perhaps matches TRBD2 (5 bases). CDR3 size: 13 residues. The germline CDR1 and CDR2 sequences are SGHAT and FQNNGV. The V gene lost 5 bases and the J gene lost 5 bases, with 12 bases spanning the gap. The CDR3 DNA reads TGTGCCAGCAGCAAGGGAGAGTGGGAGACCCAGTACTTC. It yields the protein CASSKGEWETQYF.

The chain links TRBV2 to TRBJ2-3; D remains unclear. V was trimmed by 2 bases and J by 0 bases, leaving 9 bases between them. In germline, CDR1 is SNHLY, CDR2 FYNNEI. The CDR3 is 15 amino acids. CDR3 region: CASSEPNRSTDTQYF. CDR3 nucleotide sequence: TGTGCCAGCAGTGAACCGAACCGTAGCACAGATACGCAGTATTTT.

This chain uses TRBV7-8 with TRBJ2-1; D ambiguous. V was cut by 1 base and J by 8 bases, with 12 bases left in between. This CDR3 spans 14 amino acids. The germline V gene encodes CDR1 SGHVS and CDR2 FQNEAQ. The CDR3 sequence is CASSLGYGIHEQFF. DNA for the CDR3: TGTGCCAGCAGCTTAGGGTATGGGATCCATGAGCAGTTCTTC.

Concerning this clonotype: Since no conserved phenylalanine or tryptophan closes the CDR3, a read error is the likely cause. The chain joins TRBV6-1 to TRBJ1-5; 7 positions agree with TRBD1. The germline V gene has CDR1 MNHNS and CDR2 SASEGT. The CDR3 extends over 15 amino acids. V dropped 6 bases and J dropped 0; count of bases not matched to a gene: 5. The CDR3 reads CASSGTAYSNQPQHS. The CDR3 DNA is TGTGCCAGCAGCGGGACAGCCTATAGCAATCAGCCCCAGCATTCT.

About this clonotype itself: A read error may be the cause here, since a much bigger clone is one base away. The chain joins TRBV5-1 to TRBJ2-7, with D perhaps TRBD2 (5 bases). Germline CDR1 reads SGHRS; CDR2 reads YFSETQ. This CDR3 spans 14 amino acids. CDR3 DNA sequence: TGCGTCAGCAGCTTCGACGCGCCCGGGGACGAGCAGTACTTC. Its translation is CVSSFDAPGDEQYF.

There are a few counts of this clonotype. V and J are TRBV19 and TRBJ2-3, with a possible D match to TRBD2 (6 bases). V was trimmed by 3 bases and J by 2 bases, leaving 9 bases between them. CDR1 is LNHDA and CDR2 is SQIVND in the germline V gene (reference sequence). This CDR3 has 14 residues. CDR3 residues: CASSMAGPTDTQYF. CDR3 nucleotide sequence: TGTGCCAGTAGTATGGCGGGACCCACAGATACGCAGTATTTT.

This clonotype showed up just a few times. The chain uses TRBV10-3 and TRBJ1-3, with D unclear. The CDR3 is made up of 15 amino acids. Germline V gene sequence: CDR1 ENHRY, CDR2 SYGVKD. V was trimmed by 3 bases and J by 5 bases, leaving 14 bases between them. This chain's CDR3 is CAISELDGRRNTIYF. CDR3 in DNA: TGTGCCATCAGTGAACTGGACGGAAGGCGAAACACCATATATTTT.

V and J are TRBV12-5 and TRBJ2-5, with D perhaps TRBD2 (5 bases). The CDR3 has 12 residues. V shed 1 base and J shed 9 bases, with 9 bases lying between them. Germline-derived CDR1 and CDR2 are LGHNT and FRNRAP. CDR3 sequence reads: CASGLGEMAQYF. The CDR3 DNA sequence: TGTGCTAGTGGTTTGGGGGAGATGGCCCAGTACTTC.

This chain connects TRBV30 to TRBJ1-5; D might be TRBD1 (6 bases). Germline lookup yields CDR1 GTSNPN and CDR2 SVGIG (reference sequence). The ends were cut back, 2 bases at V and 6 bases at J, with 11 bases in the middle. The CDR3 is made up of 13 amino acids. The CDR3 DNA reads TGTGCCTGGAGTAAACAGGGTAGTCAGCCCCAGCATTTT. It is translated as CAWSKQGSQPQHF.

This clonotype has at least ten counts. V usage is TRBV2 and J usage is TRBJ2-1, with D uncertain. This CDR3 is built from 15 residues. With 2 bases removed from V and 6 bases from J, the gap between germline ends came to 14 bases. Germline V gene data show CDR1 as SNHLY and CDR2 as FYNNEI. For the CDR3, the DNA is TGTGCCAGCAGTGAATTGGCGCCTAGATTCAATGAGCAGTTCTTC. As protein: CASSELAPRFNEQFF. Full variable domain (missing parts from reference TRBV2 and TRBJ2-1): EPEVTQTPSHQVTQMGQEVILRCVPISNHLYFYWYRQILGQKVEFLVSFYNNEISEKSEIFDDQFSVERPDGSNFTLKIRSTKLEDSAMYFCASSELAPRFNEQFFGPGTRLTVL.

This clonotype was seen repeatedly, ten times or more. J is TRBJ1-5 and V is TRBV12-3 or TRBV12-4; the D gene is possibly TRBD1 (5 bases). The CDR3 spans 14 residues. V lost 6 bases and J 9 bases, leaving 18 bases between the germline ends. CDR3: CASSITGFGGPQHF. CDR3 bases: TGTGCCAGCAGCATCACAGGCTTTGGGGGGCCCCAGCATTTT.

This chain joins TRBV7-9 and TRBJ2-7, with 7 positions matching TRBD2. The germline V gene has CDR1 SEHNR and CDR2 FQNEAQ (reference sequence). Trimming at V came to 5 bases and at J to 2 bases, leaving 12 bases not matched to a gene. The CDR3 runs to 16 residues. The DNA for the CDR3 is TGTGCCAGCAGCCCCCCCACACGCAGCGGGACCTACGAGCAGTACTTC. It translates to CASSPPTRSGTYEQYF.

This clonotype was counted ten times or more. This sequence joins TRBV7-9 and TRBJ2-1; D is perhaps TRBD1 or TRBD2 (6 bases each). CDR3 length: 16 amino acids. Germline CDR1 is SEHNR and CDR2 is FQNEAQ (reference sequence). V shed 5 bases and J shed 3 bases, with 17 bases lying between them. For the CDR3, the DNA is TGTGCCAGCAGCAGGGGGTGGGGGGACATCTACAATGAGCAGTTCTTC. It specifies CASSRGWGDIYNEQFF. Looking up the rest from reference TRBV7-9 and TRBJ2-1 gives the full variable domain: DTGVSQNPRHKITKRGQNVTFRCDPISEHNRLYWYRQTLGQGPEFLTYFQNEAQLEKSRLLSDRFSAERPKGSFSTLEIQRTEQGDSAMYLCASSRGWGDIYNEQFFGPGTRLTVL.

This clonotype has a count of ten or more. CDR3 sequence: CASSPDVGQPYGYTF. Written as DNA, the CDR3 is TGCGCCAGCAGCCCCGACGTGGGACAGCCATATGGCTACACCTTC. This chain links TRBV4-1 with TRBJ1-2; 7 nucleotides line up with TRBD1. Looked up from germline, CDR1 is MGHRA and CDR2 is YSYEKL. CDR3 length equals 15 residues. After removal of 4 bases from V and 5 bases from J, the junction contained 10 bases not matched to a gene.

V and J are TRBV19 and TRBJ1-2; 10 bases are shared with TRBD1. V shed 5 bases, J shed 6 bases, and the junction held 12 bases outside the gene matches. Germline V gene lookup returns CDR1 LNHDA and CDR2 SQIVND (reference sequence). This CDR3 has 16 residues. The CDR3 DNA sequence: TGTGCCAGTAGTTCCACTGGGACAGGGGTACGCCATGGCTACACCTTC. This sequence encodes CASSSTGTGVRHGYTF. Complete variable domain (other parts from reference TRBV19 and TRBJ1-2): DGGITQSPKYLFRKEGQNVTLSCEQNLNHDAMYWYRQDPGQGLRLIYYSQIVNDFQKGDIAEGYSVSREKKESFPLTVTSAQKNPTAFYLCASSSTGTGVRHGYTFGSGTRLTVV.